This T cell receptor (beta chain) was sequenced in a study of T cells in Graves' hyperthyroidism and ophthalmopathy. The cohort's ophthalmopathy patients, a group with duration under 3 months, had a Clinical Activity Score of at least 3 and a NOSPECS grade of at least 4. This clonotype was detected only a few times. Its specificity is not known. The germline V and J ends were trimmed by 3 bases and 3 bases, with 14 bases remaining between them. The germline gives CDR1 KGHDR, CDR2 SFDVKD. The CDR3 covers 16 residues. Study-level points and caveats: Median prediction lead before ophthalmopathy onset was 6.5 months with the model.

Regions amplified from RNA transcripts were the TCR beta CDR3 regions. The HTBI primer set was used in a first-round RT-PCR of the TCR CDR3. Each CDR3 protein gets one entry after TCRdb re-called the multiplex PCR reads with MiXCR. The sample consists of about 270,000 distinct CDR3 sequences, about 20% of them appearing once. The J gene is TRBJ2-1, the V gene TRBV24-1, with D perhaps matching TRBD2 (6 bases). The clonotype was recovered from a man younger than 40 with Graves' ophthalmopathy. Sequenced material: blood. The CDR3 loop reads CATSDQPGLLYNEQFF. As DNA, the CDR3 is TGTGCCACCAGTGATCAACCGGGACTCCTCTACAATGAGCAGTTCTTC.